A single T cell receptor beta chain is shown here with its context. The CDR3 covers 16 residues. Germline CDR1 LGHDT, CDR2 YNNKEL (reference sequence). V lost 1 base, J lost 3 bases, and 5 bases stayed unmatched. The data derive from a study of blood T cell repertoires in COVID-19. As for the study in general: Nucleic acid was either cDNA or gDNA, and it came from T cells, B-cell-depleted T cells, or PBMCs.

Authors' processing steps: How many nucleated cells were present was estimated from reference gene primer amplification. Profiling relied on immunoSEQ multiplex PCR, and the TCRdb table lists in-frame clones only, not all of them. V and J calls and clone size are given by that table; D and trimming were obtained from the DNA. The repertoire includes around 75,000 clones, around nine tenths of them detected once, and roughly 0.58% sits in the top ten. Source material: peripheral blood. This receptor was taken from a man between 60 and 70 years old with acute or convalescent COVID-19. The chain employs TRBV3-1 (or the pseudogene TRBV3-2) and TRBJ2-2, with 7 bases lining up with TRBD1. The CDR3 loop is CASSQGTGSHTGELFF. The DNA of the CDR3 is TGTGCCAGCAGCCAAGGGACAGGCTCGCACACCGGGGAGCTGTTTTTT.